The 4 T cell receptor beta chains reported below all come from one sample, sequenced in a study of blood T cell repertoires in COVID-19. Clones were sequenced by immunoSEQ multiplex PCR, and TCRdb holds only the in-frame ones, with some missing. The sample yields under 200,000 clones, just under 85% seen once. Sequencing was performed on peripheral blood. The receptors shown here come from a woman older than 75 with COVID-19, enrolled during active disease.

The chain links TRBV5-5 to TRBJ1-5; TRBD1 might be the D (6 bases). Germline V gene sequence: CDR1 SGHKS, CDR2 YYEKEE (reference sequence). The CDR3 loop spans 14 amino acids. The V end lost 0 bases, the J end lost 5 bases, and 9 bases lay between the germline ends. This chain's CDR3 is CASSLGDTYQPQHF. Here the CDR3 DNA reads TGTGCCAGCAGCTTGGGGGACACCTATCAGCCCCAGCATTTT.

V usage is TRBV6-5 and J usage is TRBJ2-5; D may be TRBD2 (7 bases). The CDR3 totals 14 residues. V dropped 8 bases and J dropped 4 bases, with 17 bases sitting between them. Germline CDR1 is MNHEY and CDR2 is SVGAGI. The CDR3 bases are TGTGCCAGCCATAGTGGGGGAGGGGGAGAGACCCAGTACTTC. The encoded protein is CASHSGGGGETQYF.

This clone appeared once. The chain is built from TRBV5-4 and TRBJ2-5; unclear D gene. V lost 2 bases, J lost 2 bases, and 10 bases lay in between. The germline V gene encodes CDR1 SGHNT and CDR2 YYREEE (reference sequence). This CDR3 has 14 amino acids. DNA of the CDR3: TGTGCCAGCAGCTTTGCACAGACACAAGAGACCCAGTACTTC. This encodes CASSFAQTQETQYF.

To note about this clone: Other DNA sequences from this sample encode an identical CDR3 as well. The gene calls are TRBV7-9 and TRBJ1-2; D unresolved. The V gene's germline CDR1 is SEHNR and CDR2 FQNEAQ (reference sequence). The ends were cut back, 4 bases at V and 2 bases at J, with 5 bases in the middle. The CDR3 is 12 amino acids. The CDR3 nucleotides read TGTGCCAGCAGCTCCCCAAACTATGGCTACACCTTC. Translated: CASSSPNYGYTF.